The next 17 T cell receptor beta chains were all read from a single sample in a study of T cell responses to AZD1222 COVID-19 vaccine. Data came from immunoSEQ multiplex PCR; TCRdb stores just in-frame clones and leaves some out. The sample holds 150,000 or so clones; approximately 88% are singletons and the top ten take under 3.5%. The sequencing here drew on peripheral blood, taken on day 0 of AZD1222 vaccination. Source of these receptors: an adult in good health.

The sample holds a few counts of this clone. DNA for the CDR3: TGTGCCAGCAGCCACCCTAGCGGTCTAAGGCAGACCCAGTACTTC. This codes for CASSHPSGLRQTQYF. The V and J genes are TRBV3-1 (or the pseudogene TRBV3-2) and TRBJ2-5, with 7 bases identical to TRBD2. This CDR3 contains 15 residues. Germline values: CDR1 LGHDT, CDR2 YNNKEL (reference sequence). Losses at the gene ends were 3 bases for V and 6 bases for J; bases not matched to a gene: 10.

This rearrangement joins TRBV5-1 to TRBJ2-2; possible D gene TRBD2, 5 bases. V lost 4 bases, J lost 1 base, and 11 bases lay in between. CDR1 is SGHRS, CDR2 YFSETQ, per germline. The length of the CDR3 is 15 residues. Written as DNA, the CDR3 is TGCGCCAGCAGCCTACTAGAGTTGAACACCGGGGAGCTGTTTTTT. It is translated as CASSLLELNTGELFF. The full variable domain, its missing parts supplied by reference TRBV5-1 and TRBJ2-2, is KAGVTQTPRYLIKTRGQQVTLSCSPISGHRSVSWYQQTPGQGLQFLFEYFSETQRNKGNFPGRFSGRQFSNSRSEMNVSTLELGDSALYLCASSLLELNTGELFFGEGSRLTVL.

V is TRBV2 and J is TRBJ2-7, with D perhaps matching TRBD1 or TRBD2 (6 bases each). Germline V gene data show CDR1 as SNHLY and CDR2 as FYNNEI. The V end was cut by 3 bases, the J end by 2 bases, with 11 bases between. The CDR3 loop spans 14 amino acids. This CDR3 is CASSEEGGPYEQYF. CDR3 DNA: TGTGCCAGCAGTGAGGAGGGGGGACCCTACGAGCAGTACTTC.

This chain links TRBV25-1 with TRBJ2-3; D is perhaps TRBD2 (6 bases). Trimming removed 4 bases from V and 0 bases from J, with 20 bases in between. This CDR3 region has 18 residues. From germline, CDR1 is MGHDK and CDR2 SYGVNS. The CDR3 region has the DNA TGTGCCAGCAGTGCCTTCCTGGGAGGCGGGAAGAGCACAGATACGCAGTATTTT. Translated: CASSAFLGGGKSTDTQYF.

The rearrangement links TRBV9 to TRBJ2-1; D might be TRBD2 (5 bases). The CDR3 is made up of 16 amino acids. The germline V gene has CDR1 SGDLS and CDR2 YYNGEE. V was clipped by 5 bases and J by 7 bases, with 22 bases between them. The CDR3 nucleotides are TGTGCCAGCAGTCTAGGAGGTACTTTGAGGTGGAATGAGCAGTTCTTC. As protein: CASSLGGTLRWNEQFF.

Ten or more counts support this clone. V is TRBV9 and J is TRBJ2-7; TRBD2 agrees at 8 bases. CDR1 and CDR2 (germline): SGDLS, YYNGEE. The junction had 14 bases not matched to a gene; V was cut back by 10 bases and J by 2 bases. The CDR3 is 15 residues long. CDR3 protein: CASTLGAGGTYEQYF. The CDR3 nucleotides read TGTGCCTCCACCTTGGGGGCGGGAGGAACCTACGAGCAGTACTTC. Variable domain in full (rest from reference TRBV9 and TRBJ2-7): DSGVTQTPKHLITATGQRVTLRCSPRSGDLSVYWYQQSLDQGLQFLIQYYNGEERAKGNILERFSAQQFPDLHSELNLSSLELGDSALYFCASTLGAGGTYEQYFGPGTRLTVT.

The chain combines TRBV6-2 or TRBV6-3 with TRBJ2-2; 13 bases match TRBD2. The CDR3 has 17 residues. Trimming removed 5 bases from V and 1 base from J; junction bases left unmatched: 4. The germline gives CDR1 MNHEY, CDR2 SVGEGT. For the CDR3, the DNA is TGTGCCAGCAGTAAACGACTAGCGGGGGGGAACACCGGGGAGCTGTTTTTT. Encoded protein: CASSKRLAGGNTGELFF.

The chain recombines TRBV5-5 with TRBJ2-1, with 9 bases aligning to TRBD1. Germline CDR1 is SGHKS and CDR2 is YYEKEE (reference sequence). This CDR3 is built from 16 residues. Germline trimming cut 4 bases from V and 9 bases from J; bases unmatched to any gene: 14. The CDR3 region has the DNA TGTGCCAGCAGCCCGGGGTGGGGGACAGGGACGAGTGAGCAGTTCTTC. This encodes CASSPGWGTGTSEQFF.

This chain connects TRBV30 to TRBJ1-2; D possibly corresponds to TRBD1 (5 bases). Germline V gene sequence: CDR1 GTSNPN, CDR2 SVGIG (reference sequence). This CDR3 region has 13 residues. V lost 0 bases and J 8 bases, leaving 13 bases between the germline ends. The CDR3, as DNA: TGTGCCTGGAGTGTTGGAGGGGACCGGGGCTACACCTTC. This sequence encodes CAWSVGGDRGYTF.

This clone was counted only a few times. The J gene is TRBJ2-5, the V gene TRBV28; D gene unclear. The V end was cut by 3 bases, the J end by 2 bases, with 4 bases between. The CDR3 has 12 amino acids. CDR1 is MDHEN and CDR2 is SYDVKM in the germline V gene. The DNA of the CDR3 is TGTGCCAGCAGTTTGGTACAAGAGACCCAGTACTTC. This sequence encodes CASSLVQETQYF.

The chain couples TRBV7-2 to TRBJ1-1; a weak D match, TRBD1 (5 bases). Trimming took off 2 bases at V and 4 bases at J, with 14 bases between the two ends. Per germline, CDR1 SGHTA and CDR2 FQGNSA. This CDR3 has 15 residues. Here the CDR3 DNA reads TGTGCCAGCAGCTTACTGTGGGGACGCCCCACTGAAGCTTTCTTT. The encoded protein is CASSLLWGRPTEAFF.

The gene calls are TRBV6-5 and TRBJ1-2, with a tentative D call TRBD1 (5 bases). V lost 4 bases, J lost 4 bases, and 7 bases lay in between. CDR3 size: 12 residues. The germline CDR1 and CDR2 sequences are MNHEY and SVGAGI. The CDR3 is CASSSQVYGYTF. CDR3 DNA: TGTGCCAGCAGTTCACAGGTCTATGGCTACACCTTC.

V gene TRBV15 combines with J gene TRBJ2-5; no clear D. CDR3 length: 12 residues. V lost 1 base and J lost 2, with 2 bases in between. Germline-derived CDR1 and CDR2 are LNHNV and YYDKDF (reference sequence). CDR3 nucleotides: TGTGCCACCAGCAGAGGGCAAGAGACCCAGTACTTC. Its translation: CATSRGQETQYF.

The rearrangement joins TRBV7-3 to TRBJ2-2; TRBD2 matches at 7 bases. Trimming at V came to 5 bases and at J to 2 bases, leaving 8 bases not matched to a gene. This CDR3 comprises 16 residues. From germline, CDR1 is SGHTA and CDR2 FQGTGA. CDR3 sequence (DNA): TGTGCCAGCAGCACGCGAGCGGGGAGTAACACCGGGGAGCTGTTTTTT. It yields the protein CASSTRAGSNTGELFF.

The rearrangement links TRBV7-2 to TRBJ2-5, with 9 bases matching TRBD2. Germline loops: CDR1 SGHTA, CDR2 FQGNSA. The J segment lost 0 bases and the V segment lost 6 bases, leaving 5 bases of the junction unmatched. The CDR3 has 15 residues. The CDR3: CASSPSGRNQETQYF. As DNA, the CDR3 is TGTGCCAGCAGTCCAAGCGGGAGGAACCAAGAGACCCAGTACTTC.

V gene TRBV6-5 combines with J gene TRBJ1-3; D might be TRBD1 (6 bases). V dropped 7 bases and J dropped 2 bases, with 15 bases sitting between them. The CDR3 loop spans 15 amino acids. Per germline, CDR1 MNHEY and CDR2 SVGAGI. For the CDR3, the DNA is TGTGCCAGCAAGGGGGACCCGGGGACTGGAAACACCATATATTTT. Its protein is CASKGDPGTGNTIYF.

The J gene is TRBJ2-3, the V gene TRBV19, with TRBD1 matching 7 bases. The trim removed 4 bases at V and 6 bases at J, leaving 13 bases unmatched. This CDR3 has 16 amino acids. In germline, CDR1 is LNHDA, CDR2 SQIVND (reference sequence). The chain's CDR3 is CASSTRGRGLGDTQYF. The CDR3, as DNA: TGTGCCAGTAGTACCCGGGGAAGGGGGCTAGGGGATACGCAGTATTTT.